The clone carrying this TCR beta chain was detected only a few times. The antigen is undetermined. CDR1 is LGHNT, CDR2 FRNRAP, per germline. This CDR3 region has 14 residues. Trimming pared 1 base from V and 2 bases from J, leaving 5 bases between. The data originate from a study of T cell clonotyping in hematopoietic cell transplantation. Repertoires were generated with immunoSEQ multiplex PCR, while TCRdb's copy carries only in-frame clones and drops some. The sample comprises 9,000 to 15,000 clones, 89% of which are singletons, and around 4.2% rests with the top ten. Regarding the study as a whole: Cells were unsorted, so CD4 and CD8 contributions were not separated. Broader posttransplant TCR repertoire diversity was predicted by graft donor and pretransplant recipient Inverse Simpson Index values. After transplant, recipient diversity fell while pathologically expanded clonotypes grew through day 180.

This rearrangement joins TRBV12-5 to TRBJ2-2, with D unclear. The source of this sequence is a human donor who either received an allogeneic hematopoietic cell transplant for a myeloid malignancy or was a related donor (not recorded which). Some clones in this sample may be carry-over from other donors' samples. The sequenced sample was peripheral blood mononuclear cells. In DNA form, the CDR3 reads TGTGCTAGTGGTTTGGATATTAACACCGGGGAGCTGTTTTTT. Translation: CASGLDINTGELFF. Based on the CDR3 plus reference TRBV12-5 and TRBJ2-2, the full variable domain is DARVTQTPRHKVTEMGQEVTMRCQPILGHNTVFWYRQTMMQGLELLAYFRNRAPLDDSGMPKDRFSAEMPDATLATLKIQPSEPRDSAVYFCASGLDINTGELFFGEGSRLTVL.